This record covers a single T cell receptor beta chain. Its target is unknown. These data originate in a study of T cell repertoires in cytomegalovirus infection. Study context: Public TCR beta signatures provided an indication of both CMV infection and a matching HLA type. Findings and caveats of the study: In two of eight donors, the top clonotype was HLA-C-restricted CMV-specific. Identification of carriers of CMV plus the relevant HLA was performed using cumulative public TCR beta family frequency.

V was pared by 4 bases and J by 2 bases, with 15 bases of the junction left unmatched. Germline CDR1 is SGHTA and CDR2 is FQGNSA. The CDR3 consists of 20 residues. MiXCR was run by TCRdb on the reads, yielding one entry per CDR3 protein. The repertoire consists of roughly 500,000 distinct CDR3 sequences, with around 35% occurring once and the leading ten covering around a sixth. This sequence was found in a human donor in good health (CMV status not recorded). Some clones in this sample may be carry-over from other donors' samples. The source material was cultured PBMCs, sampled from culture after CMV antigen stimulation. The V gene is TRBV7-2, the J gene TRBJ2-2, with 11 bases fitting TRBD1. The CDR3 coding sequence is TGTGCCAGCAGCTCGCCCGGGACAGGGGGTCTCCTTACAAACACCGGGGAGCTGTTTTTT. Protein product: CASSSPGTGGLLTNTGELFF.